Shown below are 21 T cell receptor beta chains from a single sample sequenced in a study of identical twins. TCRdb processed the 5' RACE reads anew with MiXCR; each CDR3 protein has one entry. This repertoire shows fewer than 500,000 distinct CDR3 sequences, approximately 25% found once; its top ten account for 2.9%. This same sample was also taken into another study, of T cells expressing NK-cell markers.

The specimen sequenced was CD4+ T cells sorted from blood. These receptor sequences come from a woman younger than 30 in good health.

The chain uses TRBV20-1 and TRBJ2-1; no clear D gene. V dropped 6 bases and J dropped 0 bases, with 12 bases sitting between them. The CDR3 totals 14 residues. CDR1 and CDR2 from the germline V gene are DFQATT and SNEGSKA (reference sequence). CDR3 amino acids: CSAPPLTSYNEQFF. Here the CDR3 DNA reads TGCAGTGCCCCCCCCTTGACCTCCTACAATGAGCAGTTCTTC.

This clonotype turned up a few times. CDR3 in amino acids: CATSDFQDPTDTQYF. CDR3 coding DNA: TGTGCCACCAGTGATTTCCAGGACCCCACAGATACGCAGTATTTT. V usage is TRBV24-1 and J usage is TRBJ2-3, with D unclear. The CDR3 contains 15 residues. Germline V lookup: CDR1 KGHDR, CDR2 SFDVKD. The V end lost 1 base, the J end lost 2 bases, and 9 bases lay between the germline ends.

The rearrangement uses TRBV29-1 and TRBJ2-3, with D uncertain. The CDR3 loop spans 11 amino acids. V lost 8 bases and J 4 bases, leaving 10 bases between the germline ends. The germline V gene encodes CDR1 SQVTM and CDR2 ANQGSEA. CDR3 sequence reads: CSTSISDTQYF. The CDR3 DNA reads TGCAGCACCTCGATCTCAGATACGCAGTATTTT.

This rearrangement joins TRBV20-1 to TRBJ2-5, with D possibly matching TRBD2 (6 bases). V lost 0 bases and J 0 bases, leaving 14 bases between the germline ends. This CDR3 region has 16 residues. Germline V CDR1 and CDR2: DFQATT, SNEGSKA (reference sequence). The CDR3 loop is CSARDRAGWYQETQYF. The DNA of the CDR3 is TGCAGTGCTAGAGATAGGGCGGGGTGGTACCAAGAGACCCAGTACTTC.

The chain uses TRBV19 and TRBJ2-5; maybe TRBD2 (6 bases). The CDR3 is 14 amino acids. Deletions cut 4 bases from V and 5 bases from J, with 14 bases between. Germline assignment: CDR1 LNHDA and CDR2 SQIVND (reference sequence). CDR3 protein: CASSKEGAGETQYF. Here the CDR3 DNA reads TGTGCCAGTAGTAAGGAGGGAGCCGGGGAGACCCAGTACTTC. Full variable domain (outside the CDR3, taken from reference TRBV19 and TRBJ2-5): DGGITQSPKYLFRKEGQNVTLSCEQNLNHDAMYWYRQDPGQGLRLIYYSQIVNDFQKGDIAEGYSVSREKKESFPLTVTSAQKNPTAFYLCASSKEGAGETQYFGPGTRLLVL.

V and J are TRBV29-1 and TRBJ1-1, with D unclear. CDR1 is SQVTM, CDR2 ANQGSEA, per germline. V was shortened by 6 bases and J by 0 bases, with 11 bases between the two germline ends. The CDR3 is 13 residues long. CDR3 coding DNA: TGCAGCGTCCGAAGTGGTATGAACACTGAAGCTTTCTTT. As protein: CSVRSGMNTEAFF.

The CDR3 here is CASSLSGGLHQETQYF. CDR3 coding DNA: TGTGCCAGCAGCTTGAGCGGGGGCCTCCATCAAGAGACCCAGTACTTC. This rearrangement joins TRBV9 to TRBJ2-5; TRBD2 agrees at 8 bases. The germline gives CDR1 SGDLS, CDR2 YYNGEE. This CDR3 comprises 16 residues. The J segment lost 2 bases and the V segment lost 4 bases, leaving 10 bases of the junction unmatched. The variable domain in full, with the rest retrieved from reference TRBV9 and TRBJ2-5, is DSGVTQTPKHLITATGQRVTLRCSPRSGDLSVYWYQQSLDQGLQFLIQYYNGEERAKGNILERFSAQQFPDLHSELNLSSLELGDSALYFCASSLSGGLHQETQYFGPGTRLLVL.

The CDR3 bases are TGTGCCAGCAGCGCCACACCCTCATCCTACAATGAGCAGTTCTTC. Translating it yields CASSATPSSYNEQFF. The chain has TRBV9 and TRBJ2-1; D remains ambiguous. CDR3 length: 15 amino acids. Germline loops: CDR1 SGDLS, CDR2 YYNGEE. V was clipped by 3 bases and J by 1 base, with 11 bases between them. Supplemented by reference TRBV9 and TRBJ2-1, the full variable domain reads DSGVTQTPKHLITATGQRVTLRCSPRSGDLSVYWYQQSLDQGLQFLIQYYNGEERAKGNILERFSAQQFPDLHSELNLSSLELGDSALYFCASSATPSSYNEQFFGPGTRLTVL.

This clonotype was detected a few times. The V and J genes are TRBV12-3 or TRBV12-4 and TRBJ1-2; D is undetermined. V was cut by 5 bases and J by 1 base, with 14 bases left in between. The CDR3 totals 15 residues. CDR3 sequence: CASSPRRIFNYGYTF. DNA for the CDR3: TGTGCCAGCAGTCCCAGGAGAATATTTAACTATGGCTACACCTTC.

This clonotype was counted a few times. V gene TRBV10-1 combines with J gene TRBJ2-2; a possible D gene is TRBD1 (6 bases). Deletions cut 4 bases from V and 7 bases from J, with 16 bases between. The CDR3 length is 15 residues. Germline values: CDR1 WNHNN, CDR2 SYGVQD (reference sequence). The CDR3 DNA follows: TGCGCCAGCAGTGCGACCGGGACAAGCAGCGGGGAGCTGTTTTTT. This sequence encodes CASSATGTSSGELFF.

The chain has TRBV2 and TRBJ2-7; D gene uncertain. CDR3 length equals 12 residues. V gave up 6 bases and J gave up 3 bases, with 9 bases separating them. The germline V gene has CDR1 SNHLY and CDR2 FYNNEI. The CDR3 nucleotides read TGTGCCAGCAGCAAAAACCTCTACGAGCAGTACTTC. It is translated as CASSKNLYEQYF.

This clonotype was recorded many times. The chain recombines TRBV5-1 with TRBJ1-1; 12 positions agree with TRBD1. Germline assignment: CDR1 SGHRS and CDR2 YFSETQ. This CDR3 has 17 amino acids. J gave up 0 bases and V 2 bases, and 5 bases lay outside the gene matches. This CDR3 is CASSLGTGGKMNTEAFF. Written as DNA, the CDR3 is TGCGCCAGCAGCTTAGGGACAGGGGGCAAAATGAACACTGAAGCTTTCTTT.

V and J are TRBV27 and TRBJ2-1; no clear D. V was trimmed by 5 bases and J by 8 bases, leaving 19 bases between them. The germline V gene has CDR1 MNHEY and CDR2 SMNVEV (reference sequence). The CDR3 runs to 15 residues. CDR3 bases: TGTGCCAGCAGTATTACAGAGATCCCGCCTTATGAGCAGTTCTTC. This gives the protein CASSITEIPPYEQFF.

This clonotype was counted between two and nine times. The chain recombines TRBV7-6 with TRBJ2-3; no definite D call. The ends were cut back, 1 base at V and 0 bases at J, with 11 bases in the middle. The CDR3 covers 16 residues. Germline V gene lookup returns CDR1 SGHVS and CDR2 FNYEAQ. The CDR3 protein is CASSLVVGPSTDTQYF. In DNA form, the CDR3 reads TGTGCCAGCAGCTTAGTCGTGGGCCCTAGCACAGATACGCAGTATTTT.

This clonotype was counted only a few times. The chain joins TRBV5-1 to TRBJ2-2; 7 bases agree with TRBD1. Germline CDR1 reads SGHRS; CDR2 reads YFSETQ. The CDR3 consists of 15 residues. V trimming: 7 bases; J trimming: 6 bases; junction bases outside the gene matches: 12. The CDR3 bases are TGCGCCAGCTCCGCCGACAGGGTTGAAGCCGGGGAGCTGTTTTTT. Its translation: CASSADRVEAGELFF.

CDR3 protein: CATSDSGRGSSYNEQFF. The CDR3 DNA is TGTGCCACCAGTGATTCGGGACGAGGAAGCTCCTACAATGAGCAGTTCTTC. V and J are TRBV24-1 and TRBJ2-1; the D call may be TRBD1 or TRBD2 (5 bases each). Trimming stripped 2 bases from V and 0 bases from J, with 13 bases between. Germline CDR1 KGHDR, CDR2 SFDVKD. The length of the CDR3 is 17 residues.

The chain carries TRBV18 and TRBJ2-1; 8 bases fit TRBD1. Losses at the gene ends were 5 bases for V and 7 bases for J; bases not matched to a gene: 10. The germline CDR1 and CDR2 sequences are KGHSH and LQKENI. There are 15 residues in the CDR3. CDR3 residues: CASSIQGALGNEQFF. The CDR3, as DNA: TGTGCCAGCTCAATTCAGGGGGCGCTCGGAAATGAGCAGTTCTTC.

In this sample, this clonotype turned up many times. CDR3 in amino acids: CSAETGPGNTIYF. CDR3 DNA: TGCAGTGCCGAGACAGGCCCTGGAAACACCATATATTTT. This chain joins TRBV20-1 and TRBJ1-3; D is possibly TRBD1 (6 bases). Germline V gene lookup returns CDR1 DFQATT and CDR2 SNEGSKA (reference sequence). The CDR3 runs to 13 residues. Trimming took off 6 bases at V and 2 bases at J, with 11 bases between the two ends.

This clonotype has more than one count but fewer than ten. V and J are TRBV20-1 and TRBJ2-2; unclear D gene. Trimming stripped 5 bases from V and 3 bases from J, with 16 bases between. There are 15 residues in the CDR3. Germline CDR1 is DFQATT and CDR2 is SNEGSKA (reference sequence). The CDR3 DNA reads as TGCAGTGCTGCCCGGGCCACCCGGGACACCGGGGAGCTGTTTTTT. Amino acid sequence: CSAARATRDTGELFF.

The chain combines TRBV9 with TRBJ1-1, with TRBD1 matching 8 bases. Germline lookup yields CDR1 SGDLS and CDR2 YYNGEE. CDR3 size: 15 residues. The trim removed 3 bases at V and 3 bases at J, leaving 7 bases unmatched. The CDR3 protein is CASSALDRADTEAFF. For the CDR3, the DNA is TGTGCCAGCAGCGCTCTGGACAGGGCGGACACTGAAGCTTTCTTT.

This clonotype was seen repeatedly, ten times or more. The chain has TRBV29-1 and TRBJ2-3, with a tentative D call TRBD1 (6 bases). CDR1 and CDR2 from the germline V gene are SQVTM and ANQGSEA. This CDR3 contains 12 residues. The germline V and J ends were trimmed by 5 bases and 4 bases, with 10 bases remaining between them. The DNA for the CDR3 is TGCAGCGTTTTACAGGGATCAGATACGCAGTATTTT. Protein product: CSVLQGSDTQYF.